The clone carrying this T cell receptor beta chain was observed a few times. Described time point: blood at routine non-recurrence follow-up after resection. Each CDR3 protein gets one entry after TCRdb re-called the 5' RACE reads with MiXCR. The table lists around 20,000 distinct CDR3 sequences, 9% to 10% of them singletons. This sample was taken from a study of spatial heterogeneity in lung cancer. Overall study context: Where present, follow-up PBMC were sequenced a median of about 25 months after resection.

V trimming: 3 bases; J trimming: 8 bases; junction bases outside the gene matches: 8. CDR3 length: 15 amino acids. Germline V CDR1 and CDR2: KGHDR, SFDVKD. The sample here was PBMCs, taken at follow-up. The genes are TRBV24-1 and TRBJ2-1, with 8 bases lining up with TRBD2. The TCR comes from a male donor with early-stage non-small cell lung cancer. The CDR3 bases are TGTGCCACCAGTGATCCGGCCGCGGGGGGCCATGAGCAGTTCTTC. It translates to CATSDPAAGGHEQFF.